A selection of T cell receptor beta chains follows, all from one sample in a study of early stage breast cancer tumors. The data were produced by immunoSEQ multiplex PCR, yet TCRdb's version contains in-frame clones alone and is incomplete. The sample has approximately 50,000 clones, around 80% seen once. Material for sequencing was blood. The receptors come from a person aged 25 to 40 with breast cancer. Each CDR3 is given with its conserved first and last residue. The D gene is left open where the match is weak. Not every row has a clone size; where given, it reads once, few, many or a size class.

d_gene	abundance	v_gene	j_gene	CDR3nt	CDR3aa
-	-	TRBV4-2	TRBJ2-1	TGTGCCAGCAGCCAAGATCCCCAGACCCCCTACAATGAGCAGTTCTTC	CASSQDPQTPYNEQFF
-	-	TRBV7-9	TRBJ2-3	TGTGCCAGCAGCTTCCGGCCCTCCCACACAGATACGCAGTATTTT	CASSFRPSHTDTQYF
-	-	TRBV15	TRBJ1-2	TGTGCCACCAGAGGGGACACGAACTATGGCTACACCTTC	CATRGDTNYGYTF
-	-	TRBV4-2	TRBJ2-2	TGTGCCAGCAGCCAAGATCGGTTTTACACCGGGGAGCTGTTTTTT	CASSQDRFYTGELFF
-	-	TRBV9	TRBJ2-1	TGTGCCAGCAGCGTAGTAGGGCTAGCTTCCTACAATGAGCAGTTCTTC	CASSVVGLASYNEQFF
-	-	TRBV7-6	TRBJ2-7	TGTGCCAGCAGCTTTATTGAGGGGAGCTACGAGCAGTACTTC	CASSFIEGSYEQYF
TRBD2	-	TRBV2	TRBJ2-2	TGTGCCAGCAGTCCACTAGCGGGAGGCATCCCCGGGGAGCTGTTTTTT	CASSPLAGGIPGELFF
-	-	TRBV6-5	TRBJ1-2	TGTGCCAGCAGACCAGACGGGTGGAAGGGCTACACCTTC	CASRPDGWKGYTF
TRBD1	-	TRBV30	TRBJ1-6	TGTGCCTGGAGCTCACGCCGGGACAGCCAAAATTCACCCCTCCACTTT	CAWSSRRDSQNSPLHF
-	-	TRBV25-1	TRBJ2-7	TGTGCCAGCAGTCCTTGGGCAGGGACTCCCTACGAGCAGTACTTC	CASSPWAGTPYEQYF
-	few	TRBV5-1	TRBJ1-3	TGCGCCAGCAGCTTGGAGTCGACCCCTGGAAACACCATATATTTT	CASSLESTPGNTIYF
-	-	TRBV6-1	TRBJ2-1	TGTGCCAGCAAAACCGGGACACCCAACAATGAGCAGTTCTTC	CASKTGTPNNEQFF
-	few	TRBV27	TRBJ1-2	TGTGCCACCGAGTCCACGGGGGGCTACACCTTC	CATESTGGYTF
-	-	TRBV5-4	TRBJ2-1	TGTGCCAGCAGCTCTCATAGGAGGGAGCAGTTCTTC	CASSSHRREQFF
TRBD2	once	TRBV30	TRBJ2-7	TGTGCCTGGACCTATTTACGGACTAGCGGGATATCGGGGGAGCAGTACTTC	CAWTYLRTSGISGEQYF
-	-	TRBV9	TRBJ1-1	TGTGCCAGCAGCGTAGGGGGAGCAGGAGACACTGAAGCTTTCTTT	CASSVGGAGDTEAFF
-	-	TRBV19	TRBJ2-3	TGTGCCAGTAAGGGACCCGGGGATATGGGTACGCAGTATTTT	CASKGPGDMGTQYF
-	-	TRBV30	TRBJ1-1	TGTGCCTGGAGTGACCGGGACCCCCCGAACACTGAAGCTTTCTTT	CAWSDRDPPNTEAFF
TRBD1	-	TRBV5-1	TRBJ2-7	TGCGCCAGCAGCTTGGCAGTGGACAGGCTGGGGGACGAGCAGTACTTC	CASSLAVDRLGDEQYF
-	-	TRBV29-1	TRBJ2-1	TGCAGCGTTGAATATAGAATCAATGAGCAGTTCTTC	CSVEYRINEQFF